This T cell receptor beta chain was profiled in a study of cytomegalovirus exposure and HLA in healthy donors. Study-wide results and limits: Subsequent analysis revealed that first-cohort TCR clusters tended to co-occur in the 120 validation repertoires. Investigators reported approximately 170 TCR beta chains as tied to cytomegalovirus. With high specificity and sensitivity, the classifier reportedly diagnosed cytomegalovirus status. Among TCR sequences, most were rare, though some public TCRs appeared in many donors.

Turning to this clone: Its matching antigen is unknown.

TCRdb keeps only in-frame clones here, not all; method: immunoSEQ multiplex PCR. Of about 150,000 clones listed, roughly nine tenths are singletons. V was pared by 2 bases and J by 6 bases, with 13 bases of the junction left unmatched. CDR3 length equals 16 residues. The germline gives CDR1 SGHDT, CDR2 YYEEEE. This chain connects TRBV5-6 to TRBJ1-2; 7 bases are a match to TRBD1. Sequencing was performed on PBMCs. The source of this sequence is a woman between 18 and 29 years old in good health and CMV-seropositive. CDR3 coding DNA: TGTGCCAGCAGCTTTGGCGGGACAGAGCCGTGGGATGGCTACACCTTC. Protein sequence: CASSFGGTEPWDGYTF.